This T cell receptor beta chain was identified in a study of blood T cell repertoires in COVID-19. Study in general: The samples span acute and convalescent COVID-19 from the United States, Italy and Spain. The analysed material was cDNA or gDNA that came from T cells, B-cell-depleted T cells, or PBMCs.

This CDR3 spans 15 amino acids. Germline V gene sequence: CDR1 LGHDT, CDR2 YNNKEL (reference sequence). V was cut by 5 bases and J by 2 bases, with 13 bases left in between. As processed by the authors: Amplification of reference gene primers was used by the study to estimate nucleated cell counts. Clones were sequenced by immunoSEQ multiplex PCR, and TCRdb holds only the in-frame ones, with some missing. V, J and clone size are taken as reported in that table, and D and trimming were inferred from the DNA itself. In the table there are under 130,000 clones, more than 60% of which are singletons. The genes are TRBV3-1 (or the pseudogene TRBV3-2) and TRBJ1-5, with a tentative D call TRBD1 (5 bases). This receptor was obtained from a man aged 70-80 years with active or convalescent COVID-19. Sequenced material: peripheral blood. The CDR3 here is CASSDRGTGNQPQHF. The CDR3 DNA sequence: TGTGCCAGCAGCGACCGGGGGACGGGCAATCAGCCCCAGCATTTT.